This T cell receptor (beta chain) was identified during a study of T cell responses to AZD1222 COVID-19 vaccine. On this clone: The antigen is not known.

Sequenced by immunoSEQ multiplex PCR; TCRdb stores in-frame clones only, minus some. The sample includes around 78,000 clones, 90% to 95% of them seen just once. Deletions cut 2 bases from V and 8 bases from J, with 7 bases between. The CDR3 runs to 12 residues. CDR1 and CDR2 (germline): MNHNS, SASEGT. Study-wide results and caveats: The sample set comprised mostly white British donors with more females, and clonal diversity was possibly underestimated. Vaccine-associated CD4 TCRs ranged over spike, dominating at 160-218 and 743-854. Among spike-specific TCRs, nearly half reportedly target unmutated variant regions.

The chain has TRBV6-1 and TRBJ2-1; no clear D gene. This TCR derives from an adult in good health. The specimen was peripheral blood, collected on day 0 of MenACWY control vaccination. Written as DNA, the CDR3 is TGTGCCAGCAGTGAATGGTTATATGAGCAGTTCTTC. Protein: CASSEWLYEQFF.